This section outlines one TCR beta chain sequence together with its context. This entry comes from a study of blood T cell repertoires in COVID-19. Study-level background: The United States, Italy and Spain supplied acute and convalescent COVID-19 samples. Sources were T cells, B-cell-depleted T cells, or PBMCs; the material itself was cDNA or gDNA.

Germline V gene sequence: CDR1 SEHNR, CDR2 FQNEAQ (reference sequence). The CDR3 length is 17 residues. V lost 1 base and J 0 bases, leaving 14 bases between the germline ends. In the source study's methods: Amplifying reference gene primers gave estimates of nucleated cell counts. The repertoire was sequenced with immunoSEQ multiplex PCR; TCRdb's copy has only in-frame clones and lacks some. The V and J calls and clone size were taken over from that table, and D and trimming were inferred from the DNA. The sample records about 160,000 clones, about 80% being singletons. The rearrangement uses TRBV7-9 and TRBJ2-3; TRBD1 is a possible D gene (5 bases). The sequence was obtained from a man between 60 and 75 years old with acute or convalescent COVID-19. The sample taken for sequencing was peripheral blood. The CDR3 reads CASSLGQGRESTDTQYF. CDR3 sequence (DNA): TGTGCCAGCAGCTTAGGTCAGGGTAGGGAAAGCACAGATACGCAGTATTTT.